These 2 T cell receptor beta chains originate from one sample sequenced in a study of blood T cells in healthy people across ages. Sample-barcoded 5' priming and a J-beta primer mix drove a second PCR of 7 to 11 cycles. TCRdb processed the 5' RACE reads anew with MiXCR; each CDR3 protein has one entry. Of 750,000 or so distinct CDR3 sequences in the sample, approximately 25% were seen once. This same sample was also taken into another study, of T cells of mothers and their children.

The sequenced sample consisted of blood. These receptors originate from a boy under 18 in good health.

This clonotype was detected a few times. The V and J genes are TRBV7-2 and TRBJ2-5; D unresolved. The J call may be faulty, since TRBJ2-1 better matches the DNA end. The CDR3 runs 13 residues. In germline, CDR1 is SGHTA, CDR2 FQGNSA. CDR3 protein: CASSLAAGDEQFF. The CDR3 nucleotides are TGTGCCAGCAGCTTGGCGGCAGGCGATGAGCAGTTCTTC.

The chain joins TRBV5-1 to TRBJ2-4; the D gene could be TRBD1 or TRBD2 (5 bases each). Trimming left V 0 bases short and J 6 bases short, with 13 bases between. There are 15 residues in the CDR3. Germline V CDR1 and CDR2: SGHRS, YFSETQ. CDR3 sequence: CASSLAKTGRNIQYF. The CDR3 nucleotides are TGCGCCAGCAGCTTGGCCAAAACGGGACGAAACATTCAGTACTTC.